Described below is a single T cell receptor beta chain sequence and its context. What it recognizes is unknown. These data come from a study of chemoradiotherapy in HPV16-positive cancers. On the study more broadly: Functional T-cell assays on a couple of HPV16-positive patients' cells defined candidate HPV-specific clones and common TCR motifs.

The assay was immunoSEQ multiplex PCR, and TCRdb's table has in-frame clones only and misses some. The sample carries about 12,000 clones, approximately 87% recorded once. Germline V gene data show CDR1 as LNHNV and CDR2 as YYDKDF (reference sequence). This CDR3 contains 18 residues. V lost 0 bases, J lost 1 base, and 8 bases stayed unmatched. Study-level results: Candidate HPV-specific clones and E7-related TCR motifs grew in tumor during treatment.

J is TRBJ2-5 and V is TRBV15; TRBD2 matches 10 bases. This clonotype was obtained from a human donor with HPV-associated anogenital cancer. Sample: blood, taken from a patient who underwent chemoradiotherapy. Written as DNA, the CDR3 is TGTGCCACCAGCAGAGACCTAGCGGGGGCAACTTCCCAAGAGACCCAGTACTTC. Translating it yields CATSRDLAGATSQETQYF.